This T cell receptor (beta chain) was sequenced for a study of T-cell reconstitution after alpha-beta-depleted transplantation in children. The study, taken as a whole, reports: From newly produced T cells came most of the T-cell counts and diversity one year after transplant. The origin of alpha-beta T cells about two months after transplant was reportedly several hundred expanded graft clones. Some patients' high day-60 TCRbeta diversity was traced to surviving recipient T cells and thymic progenitors.

During its preparation, the TCRbeta library received unique molecular identifiers. A single record per CDR3 protein comes from TCRdb applying MiXCR to the PCR reads. Of 580,000 or so distinct CDR3 sequences in the sample, under 30% were seen once. This clonotype was observed a handful of times. Its antigen remains unknown. The CDR3 has 17 residues. Germline V gene lookup returns CDR1 LGHNA and CDR2 YSLEER. V was clipped by 1 base and J by 5 bases, with 19 bases between them. The sequencing used PBMCs, mostly from graft donor cells, collected 360 days after TCRalphabeta/CD19-depleted stem cell transplant. The chain recombines TRBV4-3 with TRBJ2-3; tentatively, D is TRBD1 (5 bases). The sequence derives from a boy under three years old who had a stem cell transplant for acute myeloid leukemia, so the T cells may come from the graft donor. CDR3 DNA: TGCGCCAGCAGCCAAGCGCCCTTAGTTAGGGGTAGAGATACGCAGTATTTT. It specifies CASSQAPLVRGRDTQYF.